This T cell receptor beta chain was captured in a study of Graves' ophthalmopathy and Graves' hyperthyroidism (dated by TCRdb to the late 2010s). With respect to the entire study: Peripheral blood was collected at initial diagnosis, prior to any treatment. The study used TCR beta repertoire signatures to distinguish Graves' ophthalmopathy from Graves' hyperthyroidism and to predict progression to ophthalmopathy. In total, 135 blood samples were TCR-sequenced: 40 to 45 ophthalmopathy, under 85 hyperthyroidism and about 17 hyperthyroidism-to-ophthalmopathy patients. To explore V-J signatures distinguishing ophthalmopathy from hyperthyroidism, a discovery set of roughly 100 patients (43 ophthalmopathy, 55 to 60 stable hyperthyroidism) was enrolled. An independent validation cohort comprised roughly 20 hyperthyroidism patients and over 15 patients who later progressed from hyperthyroidism to ophthalmopathy. In roughly six hyperthyroidism patients, the T-cell repertoire of thyroid tissue was compared with the T-cell repertoire of blood. After sampling, hyperthyroidism patients received methimazole starting at 30 mg daily, and ophthalmopathy patients received high-dose intravenous methylprednisolone. The 100 or so discovery patients were randomly split 7:3 into training and test sets.

This clonotype came up many times. Its antigen is currently not known. One base away there is no much larger clone; base qualities are not given. Ophthalmopathy patients had moderately to severely active disease, Clinical Activity Score of at least 3, NOSPECS grade of at least 4, and disease duration under 3 months. Anyone with other autoimmune diseases, uncontrolled infections, pregnancy or lactation was excluded from the study. Diagnosis was based on clinical symptoms, serum thyroxine, TRAb, thyroid ultrasound and orbital computed tomography. Ficoll-Paque density gradient centrifugation was used to isolate PBMCs from around 10 ml of fresh peripheral blood. Total RNA was extracted using Trizol reagent, and RNA quality was checked on an Agilent 2100 Bioanalyzer. TCR beta CDR3 regions were amplified from RNA transcripts for repertoire sequencing. The first round of RT-PCR was done with HTBI primers and the Qiagen OneStep RT-PCR kit, and was followed by a second round of multiplex PCR, then size selection and purification. Libraries were sequenced paired-end with 100 bp reads on an Illumina HiSeq2000. In the original analysis: SOAPnuke was used to process the reads, removing any read that contained adapters or uncalled bases, had a mean Phred below 15, or lacked an exact match to the constant primer or identifier. COPE v1.2.5 was used to merge high-quality paired reads. Each unique nucleotide sequence was treated as a clonotype, and MiTCR v1.1 was used to align the clonotypes to the IMGT TRB V, D and J references. Only V-J combinations with frequency above 0.0001 were analysed, covering approximately 99% of repertoires. For each V-J combination, a TCR clonal expansion and chaos score was defined as the ratio of F50 clonal expansion to chaos observed in the TCRdist matrix. Welch's t-statistics and random forest were used to narrow the features down to 13 V-J combinations, which were then fed into a naive Bayes classifier. The Morisita-Horn index was used to measure how similar the thyroid and blood repertoires were. TCRdb reanalyzed the raw reads on its own, using fastp at Q25 for trimming and MiXCR for clone calling, and kept in-frame beta chains. Records with the same CDR3 protein are collapsed into one entry carrying the most frequent genes and DNA. TCRdb's processing, not the study's, gives the V and J calls here. For this sample the table gives roughly 480,000 distinct CDR3 sequences, of which 13% to 15% were detected only once. The top ten hold roughly 9.8% of the sample.

Results and caveats for the whole study, not just this receptor: The 13-signature model separated ophthalmopathy from stable hyperthyroidism with 87.88% sensitivity and about 81% specificity in cross-validation, and 80%/75% in the test set. Most of the expanded thyroid clonotypes with a frequency above 0.001 were also detected in blood, and it was suggested that the thyroid immune response may be reflected by blood repertoires. No statistical method was used to set the sample size in advance, and the investigators knew which group each participant was assigned to. In validation, the model predicted ophthalmopathy progression with less than 71% sensitivity and 72.22% specificity; approximately 12 predicted patients were CT-confirmed with GO in a median of about 6.2 months.

Trimming takes 3 bases from V and 2 bases from J, and the germline ends sit 10 bases apart. CDR1 and CDR2, looked up from the germline V gene (reference sequence), are SEHNR and FQNEAQ. Taken from cysteine to phenylalanine, the CDR3 has 14 residues. Solely the CDR3 DNA is kept, with 42 bases framed from the first base. This sequence was found in a woman in her 30s with Graves' ophthalmopathy. Donor details come from another sample of the same person, matched by shared clones. Sequencing was done on a sample of blood. This chain joins TRBV7-9 to TRBJ1-1, with a weak D call of TRBD1 (5 bases match). The nucleotide sequence is given as TGTGCCAGCAGCTTCATACAGGTAAACACTGAAGCTTTCTTT. Its coded protein is CASSFIQVNTEAFF.